One T cell receptor (beta chain) is described in this entry. CDR1 and CDR2 (germline): LNHDA, SQIVND (reference sequence). V dropped 6 bases and J dropped 0; count of bases not matched to a gene: 4. The CDR3 has 15 residues. This record belongs to a study of blood T cell repertoires in COVID-19. Study-wide background: Samples came from the United States, Italy and Spain, spanning acute and convalescent COVID-19. The cDNA or gDNA used as material had been derived from T cells, B-cell-depleted T cells, or PBMCs.

Profiled with immunoSEQ multiplex PCR; TCRdb holds only in-frame clones, not every one. The sample shows tens of thousands of clones, around 75% of them seen only once. The specimen sequenced was peripheral blood. The TCR originated in an elderly woman with active or convalescent COVID-19. J is TRBJ2-7 and V is TRBV19; 11 bases are a match to TRBD2. In DNA, the CDR3 is TGTGCCAGTAGCATACTAGCGGGGGACTCCTACGAGCAGTACTTC. As protein: CASSILAGDSYEQYF.